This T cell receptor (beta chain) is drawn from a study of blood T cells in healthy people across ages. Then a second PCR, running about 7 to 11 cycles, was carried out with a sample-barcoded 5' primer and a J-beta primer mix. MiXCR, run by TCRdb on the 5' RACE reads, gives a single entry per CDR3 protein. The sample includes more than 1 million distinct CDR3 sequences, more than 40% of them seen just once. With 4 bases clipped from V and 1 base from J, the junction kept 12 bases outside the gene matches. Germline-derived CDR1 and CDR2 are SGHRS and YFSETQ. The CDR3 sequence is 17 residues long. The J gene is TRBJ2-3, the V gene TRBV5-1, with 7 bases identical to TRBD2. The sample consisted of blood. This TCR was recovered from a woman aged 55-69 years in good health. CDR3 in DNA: TGCGCCAGCAGCCGGACCGGGGGAGGGCCGGGCACAGATACGCAGTATTTT. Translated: CASSRTGGGPGTDTQYF.